This T cell receptor beta chain emerged from a study of blood T cell repertoires in COVID-19. Researchers sorted participants into cohorts using their self-reported clinical history. V lost 5 bases and J lost 0, with 13 bases in between. Germline CDR1 LNHDA, CDR2 SQIVND (reference sequence). The CDR3 spans 15 residues. Sequencing used immunoSEQ multiplex PCR; TCRdb keeps in-frame clones, though not all of them. The sample carries 200,000 to 250,000 clones, 70% to 90% recorded once. This chain links TRBV19 with TRBJ1-1; TRBD1 might be the D (5 bases). Input material: PBMCs or T cells enriched from blood (not recorded which). The sequence derives from a man in his thirties or forties who had recovered from COVID-19. The CDR3 loop is CASSETGTMNTEAFF. The DNA for the CDR3 is TGTGCCAGTAGTGAAACAGGAACCATGAACACTGAAGCTTTCTTT.